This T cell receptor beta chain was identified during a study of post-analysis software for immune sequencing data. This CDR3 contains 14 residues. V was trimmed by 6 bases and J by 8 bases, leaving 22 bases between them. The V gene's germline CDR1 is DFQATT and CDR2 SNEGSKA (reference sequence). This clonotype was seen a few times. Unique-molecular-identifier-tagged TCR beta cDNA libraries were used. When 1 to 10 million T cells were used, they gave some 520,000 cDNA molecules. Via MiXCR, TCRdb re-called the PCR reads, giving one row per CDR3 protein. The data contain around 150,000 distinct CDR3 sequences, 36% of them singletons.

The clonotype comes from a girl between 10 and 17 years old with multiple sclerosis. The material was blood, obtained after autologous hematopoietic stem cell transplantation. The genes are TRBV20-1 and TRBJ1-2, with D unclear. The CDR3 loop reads CSAKMDSLRGGYTF. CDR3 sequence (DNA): TGCAGTGCGAAGATGGACTCCCTCCGAGGAGGCTACACCTTC.